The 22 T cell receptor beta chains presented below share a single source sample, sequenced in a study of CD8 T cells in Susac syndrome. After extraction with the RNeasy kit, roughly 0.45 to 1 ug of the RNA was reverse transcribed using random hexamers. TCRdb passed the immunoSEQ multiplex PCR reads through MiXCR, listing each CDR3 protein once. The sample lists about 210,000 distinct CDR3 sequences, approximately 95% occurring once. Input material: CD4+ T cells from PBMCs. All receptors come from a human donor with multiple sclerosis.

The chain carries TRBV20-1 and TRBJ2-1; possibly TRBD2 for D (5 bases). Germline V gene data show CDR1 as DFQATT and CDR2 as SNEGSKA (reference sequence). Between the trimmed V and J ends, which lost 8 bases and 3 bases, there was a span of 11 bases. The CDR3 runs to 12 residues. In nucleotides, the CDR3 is TGCAGTACCTCGGGATTCTACAATGAGCAGTTCTTC. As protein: CSTSGFYNEQFF.

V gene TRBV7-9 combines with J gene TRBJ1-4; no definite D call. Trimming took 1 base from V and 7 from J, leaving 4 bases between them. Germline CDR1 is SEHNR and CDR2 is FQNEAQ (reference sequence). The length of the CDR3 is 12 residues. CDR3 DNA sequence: TGTGCCAGCAGCTTAGGAAGTGAAAAACTGTTTTTT. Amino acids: CASSLGSEKLFF.

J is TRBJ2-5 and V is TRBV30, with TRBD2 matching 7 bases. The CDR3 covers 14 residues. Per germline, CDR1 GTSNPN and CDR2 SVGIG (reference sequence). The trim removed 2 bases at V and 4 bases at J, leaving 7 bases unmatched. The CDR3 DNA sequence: TGTGCCTGGAGTCACGGCGGGAGTAGAGAGACCCAGTACTTC. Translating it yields CAWSHGGSRETQYF.

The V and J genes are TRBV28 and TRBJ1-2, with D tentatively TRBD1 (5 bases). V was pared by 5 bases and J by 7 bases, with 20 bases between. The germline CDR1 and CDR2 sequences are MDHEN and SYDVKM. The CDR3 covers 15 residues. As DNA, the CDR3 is TGTGCCAGCAGTACTCCGGGGACGGACTTTGCTGGCTACACCTTC. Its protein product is CASSTPGTDFAGYTF.

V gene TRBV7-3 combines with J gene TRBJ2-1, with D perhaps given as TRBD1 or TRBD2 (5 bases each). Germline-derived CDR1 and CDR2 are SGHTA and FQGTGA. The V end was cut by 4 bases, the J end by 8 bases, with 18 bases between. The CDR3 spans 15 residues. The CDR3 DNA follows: TGTGCCAGCAGCTCGAGGGGAGCGTTATCCCATGAGCAGTTCTTC. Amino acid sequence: CASSSRGALSHEQFF.

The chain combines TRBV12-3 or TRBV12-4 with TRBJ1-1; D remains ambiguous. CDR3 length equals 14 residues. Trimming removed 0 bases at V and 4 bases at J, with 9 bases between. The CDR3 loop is CASSLAQVGTEAFF. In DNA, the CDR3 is TGTGCCAGCAGTTTAGCCCAGGTTGGCACTGAAGCTTTCTTT.

The DNA of the CDR3 is TGTGCCAGCTCACCTGAAACAGGGGGGACCTACGAGCAGTACTTC. Protein product: CASSPETGGTYEQYF. The gene calls are TRBV18 and TRBJ2-7; TRBD1 aligns across 8 bases. The trim removed 3 bases at V and 2 bases at J, leaving 6 bases unmatched. Looked up from germline, CDR1 is KGHSH and CDR2 is LQKENI. The CDR3 runs 15 residues. Variable domain in full (rest from reference TRBV18 and TRBJ2-7): NAGVMQNPRHLVRRRGQEARLRCSPMKGHSHVYWYRQLPEEGLKFMVYLQKENIIDESGMPKERFSAEFPKEGPSILRIQQVVRGDSAAYFCASSPETGGTYEQYFGPGTRLTVT.

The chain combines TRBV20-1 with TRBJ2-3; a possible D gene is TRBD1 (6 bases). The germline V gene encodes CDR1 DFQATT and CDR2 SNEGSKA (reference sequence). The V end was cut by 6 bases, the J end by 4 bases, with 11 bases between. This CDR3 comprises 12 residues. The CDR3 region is CSAHRDSDTQYF. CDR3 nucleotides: TGCAGTGCCCACAGGGATTCAGATACGCAGTATTTT.

CDR3 sequence reads: CASSHSSGPRGEQYF. The CDR3 DNA reads TGTGCCAGCAGCCACTCTAGCGGGCCTCGCGGAGAGCAGTACTTC. The J gene is TRBJ2-7, the V gene TRBV3-1; 8 nucleotides agree with TRBD2. The CDR3 totals 15 residues. The germline V gene encodes CDR1 LGHDT and CDR2 YNNKEL (reference sequence). Losses at the gene ends were 3 bases for V and 7 bases for J; bases not matched to a gene: 11.

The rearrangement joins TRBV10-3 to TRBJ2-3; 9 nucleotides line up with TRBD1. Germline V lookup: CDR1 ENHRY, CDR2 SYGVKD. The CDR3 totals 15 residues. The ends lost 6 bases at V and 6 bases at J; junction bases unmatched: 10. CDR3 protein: CAISPGQGLGDTQYF. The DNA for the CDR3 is TGTGCCATCAGCCCGGGACAGGGTTTGGGCGATACGCAGTATTTT.

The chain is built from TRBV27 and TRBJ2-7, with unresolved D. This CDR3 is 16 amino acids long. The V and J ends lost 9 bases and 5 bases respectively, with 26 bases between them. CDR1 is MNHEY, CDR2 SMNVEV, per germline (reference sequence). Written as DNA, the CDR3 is TGTGCCAGTTCGGATGGACCGGCCCCCTACCTCCACGAGCAGTACTTC. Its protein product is CASSDGPAPYLHEQYF.

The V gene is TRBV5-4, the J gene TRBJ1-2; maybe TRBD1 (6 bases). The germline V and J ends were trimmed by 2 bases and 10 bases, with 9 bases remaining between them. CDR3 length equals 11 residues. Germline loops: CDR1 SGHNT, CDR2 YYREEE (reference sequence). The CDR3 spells CASSLQGHYTF. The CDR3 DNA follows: TGTGCCAGCAGCTTACAGGGCCACTACACCTTC.

CDR3 DNA sequence: TGCAGCGCGGACAGGGGGCCGTATGAGCAGTTCTTC. Its protein product is CSADRGPYEQFF. The rearrangement links TRBV29-1 to TRBJ2-1, with 11 bases lining up with TRBD1. J lost 8 bases, V lost 7 bases, and 4 bases had no gene match. The CDR3 has 12 residues. CDR1 and CDR2 from the germline V gene are SQVTM and ANQGSEA.

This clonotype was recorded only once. Here the CDR3 reads CAWSTWGARGEQYF. CDR3 sequence (DNA): TGTGCCTGGAGTACCTGGGGGGCACGTGGGGAGCAGTACTTC. The chain has TRBV30 and TRBJ2-7; the D gene could be TRBD1 or TRBD2 (6 bases each). The CDR3 sequence is 14 residues long. Germline values: CDR1 GTSNPN, CDR2 SVGIG (reference sequence). V shed 2 bases and J shed 7 bases, with 18 bases lying between them.

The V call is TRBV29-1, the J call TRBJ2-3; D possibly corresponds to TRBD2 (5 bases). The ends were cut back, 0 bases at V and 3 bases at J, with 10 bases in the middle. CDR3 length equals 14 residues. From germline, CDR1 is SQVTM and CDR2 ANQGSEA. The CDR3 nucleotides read TGCAGCGTTGAAGATCTGCGGAGGACAGATACGCAGTATTTT. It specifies CSVEDLRRTDTQYF.

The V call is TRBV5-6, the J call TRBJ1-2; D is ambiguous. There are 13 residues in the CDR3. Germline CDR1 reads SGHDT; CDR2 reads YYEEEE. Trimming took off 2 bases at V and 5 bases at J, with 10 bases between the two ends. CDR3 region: CASSLTPKYGYTF. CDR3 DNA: TGTGCCAGCAGCTTAACCCCAAAATATGGCTACACCTTC.

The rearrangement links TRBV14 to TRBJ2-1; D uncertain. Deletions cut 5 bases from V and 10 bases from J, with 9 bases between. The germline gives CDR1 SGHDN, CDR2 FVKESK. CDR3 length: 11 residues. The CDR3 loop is CASSFRREQFF. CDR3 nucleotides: TGTGCCAGCAGCTTCCGCCGAGAGCAGTTCTTC.

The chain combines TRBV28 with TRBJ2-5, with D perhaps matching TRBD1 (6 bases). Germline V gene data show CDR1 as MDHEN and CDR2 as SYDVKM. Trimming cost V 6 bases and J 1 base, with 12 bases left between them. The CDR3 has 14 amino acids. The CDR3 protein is CASRDRRSQETQYF. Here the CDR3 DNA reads TGTGCCAGCAGGGACAGACGTTCCCAAGAGACCCAGTACTTC.

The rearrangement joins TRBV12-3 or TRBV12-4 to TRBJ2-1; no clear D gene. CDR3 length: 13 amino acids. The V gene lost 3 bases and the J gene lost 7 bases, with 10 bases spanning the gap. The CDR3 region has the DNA TGTGCCAGCAGTTTGGCTAGGAAGAATGAGCAGTTCTTC. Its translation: CASSLARKNEQFF.

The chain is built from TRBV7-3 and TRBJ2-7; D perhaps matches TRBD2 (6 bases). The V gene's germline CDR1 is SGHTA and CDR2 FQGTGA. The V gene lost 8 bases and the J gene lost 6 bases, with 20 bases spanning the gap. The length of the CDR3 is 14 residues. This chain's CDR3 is CASRPSGGLGEQYF. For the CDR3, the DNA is TGTGCCAGCCGCCCATCCGGGGGACTCGGCGAGCAGTACTTC.

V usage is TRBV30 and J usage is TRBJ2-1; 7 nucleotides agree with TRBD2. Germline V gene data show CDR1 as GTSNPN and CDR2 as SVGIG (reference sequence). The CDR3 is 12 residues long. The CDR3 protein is CGAGTIYNEQFF. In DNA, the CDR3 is TGTGGCGCAGGGACTATCTACAATGAGCAGTTCTTC.

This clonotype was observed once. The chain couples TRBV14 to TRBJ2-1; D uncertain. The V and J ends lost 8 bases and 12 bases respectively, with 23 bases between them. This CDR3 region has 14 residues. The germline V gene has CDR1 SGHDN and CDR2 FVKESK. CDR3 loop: CASSNIDHKDGQFF. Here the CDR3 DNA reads TGTGCCAGCTCAAATATCGACCATAAAGATGGGCAGTTCTTC.